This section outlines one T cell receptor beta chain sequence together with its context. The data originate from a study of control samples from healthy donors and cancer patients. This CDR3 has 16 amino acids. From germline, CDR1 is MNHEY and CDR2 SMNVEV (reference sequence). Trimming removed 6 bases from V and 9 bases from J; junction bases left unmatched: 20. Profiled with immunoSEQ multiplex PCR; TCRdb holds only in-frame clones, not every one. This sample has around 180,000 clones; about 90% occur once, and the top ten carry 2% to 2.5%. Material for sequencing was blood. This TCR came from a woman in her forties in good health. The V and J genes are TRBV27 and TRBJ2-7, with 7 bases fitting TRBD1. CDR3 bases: TGTGCCAGCAGGGGTGTAGGGGGCGCGGCCAGGGATGGGCAGTACTTC. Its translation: CASRGVGGAARDGQYF.